This T cell receptor (beta chain) comes out of a study of radiation and T cells in renal cell carcinoma (dated by TCRdb to 2020 to 2022). A note on the overall study: TCR beta sequencing covered some 55 samples in total, comprising some 26 tumors and about 27 peripheral blood samples. In the 40 to 60 samples combined, 4,016,671 unique CDR3 nucleotide sequences were found, encoding roughly 2,500,000 unique CDR3 amino acid sequences. The final blood draw was performed at 4 weeks after radiation, at the same time as nephrectomy.

Study-wide conclusions, independent of this receptor: Blood repertoire dynamics were not followed beyond 4 weeks after treatment. In blood, the top tumor clonotypes increased from baseline to 2 weeks after radiation and then shrank by 4 weeks, which suggests a temporary expansion of tumor-resident clones. The single-armed trial design could not address effects of radiation dose or scheduling on the TCR repertoire. Because no pretreatment tumor biopsies were available, whether clonotypes were present in the tumor at baseline could not be determined.

Its CDR3 holds 15 amino acids, cysteine through phenylalanine. Kept here is only the CDR3 DNA, which spans 45 bases and is read in frame from base 1. Sequences LNHDA (CDR1) and SQIVND (CDR2) are obtained from the germline V gene (reference sequence). Trimming takes 3 bases from V and 2 bases from J, and the germline ends sit 10 bases apart. Remarks on this clone: The target of this receptor is not known. No quality values exist for individual bases; no much larger clone is one base distant.

This specimen's time point label, per the study, means: blood 4 weeks post-SBRT, at nephrectomy. The treatment or condition label of this sample denotes: 15 Gy SBRT to primary tumor, nephrectomy 4 weeks later. The samples were obtained from a clinical trial, where primary renal cell carcinomas were treated with 15 Gy stereotactic body radiation therapy and then removed by nephrectomy 4 weeks afterward. To track tumor-enriched clonotypes, serial peripheral blood was sampled from radiation-treated patients at baseline and at 2 weeks and 4 weeks after SBRT. Every patient had renal cell carcinoma of clear cell pathology. Genomic DNA for TCR sequencing was prepared using the QIAamp DNA Blood Mini Kit (Qiagen). Only samples passing all quality control checks were included in the analyses. TCR beta libraries were generated from genomic DNA with the immunoSEQ kit, following the manufacturer's recommendations. To prepare libraries, a first multiplex PCR with proprietary primers was run, followed by a second PCR that added unique barcodes, and a bead cleanup was done after each round. A kit-provided positive control reaction and a negative control reaction were included in every sample batch. The final libraries were assessed on an Agilent 4200 TapeStation D1000 ScreenTape, pooled by volume, and quantified by qPCR. An Illumina NextSeq500 fitted with a MidOutput 150-cycle cartridge performed the sequencing, running 156 Read1 cycles and 15 Index1 cycles with the kit's custom primers. The pooled library was loaded at approximately 1 pM, and about 20% PhiX control was spiked in. On the authors' methods: Vendor-processed data were analyzed in R, with a clonotype defined as all T cells sharing the same CDR3 nucleotide sequence. For clone abundance analyses, frequencies were normalized to the 10,000 most abundant clones per sample. Before analysis, public T cell clones were removed, and these numbered fewer than six per sample on average. Tumor-enriched clonotypes and baseline blood-enriched clonotypes were defined as those with an abundance difference of at least 32-fold between compartments. A beta-binomial differential abundance model was used to identify clonotypes that were expanded or contracted between blood time points. The Baroni-Urbani and Buser coefficient was used to measure tumor-blood repertoire similarity, and groups were compared with two-tailed Wilcoxon tests in R. This immuneACCESS table, as held by TCRdb, lists in-frame sequences with V and J called but not all clones. Of the missing ones, under half trace to an unresolved V gene in checked studies; the others have no known cause. V, J and clone size reflect that table, while D and trimming were determined from the DNA. This sample gives fewer than 85,000 clones in total; about 89% of them show up just once. The ten largest clones take up about 5.8% of the sample.

Sequenced material: blood, taken from a patient whose treatment included radiotherapy and nephrectomy. In this chain, TRBV19 is recombined with TRBJ1-4, with the D gene uncertain. This sequence originates from a woman in her 70s with renal cell carcinoma. The CDR3 reads as follows: CASSMGIMTNEKLFF. The sequenced DNA: TGTGCCAGTAGTATGGGGATTATGACTAATGAAAAACTGTTTTTT.